A single sample gave rise to the 21 T cell receptor beta chains below, sequenced in a study of CD8 T cells in Susac syndrome. RNA was extracted with the RNeasy kit, and a quantity of about 0.5 to 1 ug was reverse transcribed using random hexamers. TCRdb reanalysed the immunoSEQ multiplex PCR reads using MiXCR and keeps one entry per CDR3 protein. The sample lists more than 70,000 distinct CDR3 sequences, approximately 92% occurring once. The sequenced sample was CD8+ T cells from PBMCs. The receptors were sampled from a human donor in good health.

This clonotype showed up just once. The rearrangement joins TRBV6-2 or TRBV6-3 to TRBJ2-1; 7 bases line up with TRBD1. V was pared by 8 bases and J by 3 bases, with 7 bases of the junction left unmatched. From germline, CDR1 is MNHEY and CDR2 SVGEGT. The CDR3 sequence is 14 residues long. This chain's CDR3 is CASARGPDYNEQFF. The CDR3 nucleotides read TGTGCCAGCGCGAGGGGGCCGGACTACAATGAGCAGTTCTTC.

The CDR3 loop is CASSQNGAYEQYF. CDR3 nucleotide sequence: TGTGCCAGCAGCCAGAACGGGGCCTACGAGCAGTACTTC. The chain carries TRBV5-6 and TRBJ2-7, with D perhaps TRBD2 (5 bases). The CDR3 contains 13 residues. Germline loops: CDR1 SGHDT, CDR2 YYEEEE. V was shortened by 4 bases and J by 2 bases, with 10 bases between the two germline ends.

The chain couples TRBV29-1 to TRBJ1-5, with D possibly being TRBD1 (6 bases). Germline CDR1 is SQVTM and CDR2 is ANQGSEA. With 4 bases removed from V and 4 bases from J, the gap between germline ends came to 8 bases. CDR3 length equals 12 residues. CDR3 region: CSVGQGNQPQHF. CDR3 in DNA: TGCAGCGTTGGTCAGGGGAATCAGCCCCAGCATTTT.

This chain uses TRBV5-6 with TRBJ2-7; 7 nucleotides match TRBD1. The CDR3 has 15 residues. Per the germline V gene, CDR1 is SGHDT and CDR2 is YYEEEE. The V segment lost 0 bases and the J segment 2 bases; nucleotides outside the gene matches: 5. The CDR3 DNA reads TGTGCCAGCAGCTTGGCCGCGCAGGGGGCCTACGAGCAGTACTTC. Translating it yields CASSLAAQGAYEQYF.

The V call is TRBV6-5, the J call TRBJ1-2, with no clear D. The germline gives CDR1 MNHEY, CDR2 SVGAGI. The CDR3 totals 13 residues. V was trimmed by 5 bases and J by 5 bases, leaving 12 bases between them. The CDR3 DNA sequence: TGTGCCAGCAGTCCCACCGTAACATATGGCTACACCTTC. It codes for CASSPTVTYGYTF.

The chain carries TRBV7-2 and TRBJ2-7; 9 bases match TRBD2. The J segment lost 5 bases and the V segment lost 1 base, leaving 6 bases of the junction unmatched. This CDR3 has 15 residues. CDR1 and CDR2 (germline): SGHTA, FQGNSA. DNA for the CDR3: TGTGCCAGCAGCTTAGAGGTCCGCGGGGGGGACGAGCAGTACTTC. Translation: CASSLEVRGGDEQYF. Full variable domain (remainder filled in from reference TRBV7-2 and TRBJ2-7): GAGVSQSPSNKVTEKGKDVELRCDPISGHTALYWYRQSLGQGLEFLIYFQGNSAPDKSGLPSDRFSAERTGGSVSTLTIQRTQQEDSAVYLCASSLEVRGGDEQYFGPGTRLTVT.

The rearrangement links TRBV19 to TRBJ2-5; D unclear. The V end was cut by 5 bases, the J end by 3 bases, with 7 bases between. The CDR3 runs to 12 residues. Looked up from germline, CDR1 is LNHDA and CDR2 is SQIVND (reference sequence). DNA for the CDR3: TGTGCCAGTAGTCCAGTAAAAGAGACCCAGTACTTC. This encodes CASSPVKETQYF.

V is TRBV5-1 and J is TRBJ1-2; 8 nucleotides agree with TRBD1. From germline, CDR1 is SGHRS and CDR2 YFSETQ. The length of the CDR3 is 14 residues. Losses at the gene ends were 3 bases for V and 6 bases for J; bases not matched to a gene: 7. CDR3 sequence (DNA): TGCGCCAGCAGCTGGGGCAGGGGGCATAATGGCTACACCTTC. This codes for CASSWGRGHNGYTF.

This clonotype was observed a single time. Here the CDR3 DNA reads TGTGCCAGCAGTGAATGGGACAGCTCCTACGAGCAGTACTTC. Its protein product is CASSEWDSSYEQYF. V and J are TRBV6-1 and TRBJ2-7; 7 bases match TRBD1. Trimming took 2 bases from V and 0 from J; bases not matched to a gene: 1. The CDR3 contains 14 residues. Germline assignment: CDR1 MNHNS and CDR2 SASEGT.

The chain combines TRBV14 with TRBJ1-1, with a weak D call TRBD1 (5 bases). Germline V gives CDR1 SGHDN, CDR2 FVKESK. V lost 0 bases, J lost 3 bases, and 14 bases lay in between. The CDR3 spans 16 residues. The CDR3 DNA follows: TGTGCCAGCAGCCAAGATAGCAGGGCATGGTACACTGAAGCTTTCTTT. Encoded protein: CASSQDSRAWYTEAFF. Full variable domain (outside the CDR3, taken from reference TRBV14 and TRBJ1-1): EAGVTQFPSHSVIEKGQTVTLRCDPISGHDNLYWYRRVMGKEIKFLLHFVKESKQDESGMPNNRFLAERTGGTYSTLKVQPAELEDSGVYFCASSQDSRAWYTEAFFGQGTRLTVV.

The chain recombines TRBV7-2 with TRBJ2-1; D gene uncertain. Germline V gives CDR1 SGHTA, CDR2 FQGNSA. Between the trimmed V and J ends, which lost 1 base and 0 bases, there was a span of 13 bases. The CDR3 runs to 17 residues. This CDR3 is CASSLDFGTFSYNEQFF. In DNA form, the CDR3 reads TGTGCCAGCAGCTTAGATTTCGGCACCTTCTCCTACAATGAGCAGTTCTTC. The complete variable domain, with remaining parts taken from reference TRBV7-2 and TRBJ2-1, reads GAGVSQSPSNKVTEKGKDVELRCDPISGHTALYWYRQSLGQGLEFLIYFQGNSAPDKSGLPSDRFSAERTGGSVSTLTIQRTQQEDSAVYLCASSLDFGTFSYNEQFFGPGTRLTVL.

The chain combines TRBV7-3 with TRBJ2-3; D may be TRBD2 (6 bases). Germline-derived CDR1 and CDR2 are SGHTA and FQGTGA. The CDR3 spans 16 residues. V lost 5 bases to trimming and J lost 1 base, with 16 bases between them. CDR3 sequence (DNA): TGTGCCAGCAGCCCCGGGACTGGGATCCGCACAGATACGCAGTATTTT. Its translation: CASSPGTGIRTDTQYF.

The chain joins TRBV14 to TRBJ1-4, with D unclear. V lost 1 base and J lost 7, with 10 bases in between. The CDR3 spans 14 residues. Germline CDR1 reads SGHDN; CDR2 reads FVKESK. The CDR3 DNA reads as TGTGCCAGCAGCCAAGCTGGAGATGGTGAAAAACTGTTTTTT. Translation: CASSQAGDGEKLFF.

The genes are TRBV30 and TRBJ1-2; D unclear. CDR3 length equals 13 residues. The ends were cut back, 0 bases at V and 4 bases at J, with 9 bases in the middle. CDR1 GTSNPN and CDR2 SVGIG come from the germline V gene (reference sequence). For the CDR3, the DNA is TGTGCCTGGAGTGTACTGGGATCCTATGGCTACACCTTC. It is translated as CAWSVLGSYGYTF.

V is TRBV7-2 and J is TRBJ2-7; no reliable D call. The CDR3 has 15 residues. Per the germline V gene, CDR1 is SGHTA and CDR2 is FQGNSA. The germline V and J ends were trimmed by 1 base and 3 bases, with 13 bases remaining between them. The CDR3 DNA is TGTGCCAGCAGCTTAGACGTGACAAGGTACTACGAGCAGTACTTC. Residues: CASSLDVTRYYEQYF. The complete variable domain, with remaining parts taken from reference TRBV7-2 and TRBJ2-7, reads GAGVSQSPSNKVTEKGKDVELRCDPISGHTALYWYRQSLGQGLEFLIYFQGNSAPDKSGLPSDRFSAERTGGSVSTLTIQRTQQEDSAVYLCASSLDVTRYYEQYFGPGTRLTVT.

V and J are TRBV21-1 and TRBJ2-2; the table names TRBD1, a call not compared with the DNA. TRBV21-1 is assigned pseudogene status. The CDR3 contains 18 residues. The CDR3 here is CASSKGEAGQGRNGELFF. The CDR3 DNA is TGTGCCAGCAGCAAGGGGGAAGCGGGACAGGGAAGGAACGGGGAGCTGTTTTTT.

The chain is built from TRBV5-1 and TRBJ1-2; D is perhaps TRBD1 (5 bases). The germline gives CDR1 SGHRS, CDR2 YFSETQ. The CDR3 has 15 residues. V lost 0 bases and J lost 1, with 10 bases in between. CDR3 DNA: TGCGCCAGCAGCTTGGGCCAGGGTGGTAACTATGGCTACACCTTC. Protein sequence: CASSLGQGGNYGYTF. Supplemented by reference TRBV5-1 and TRBJ1-2, the full variable domain reads KAGVTQTPRYLIKTRGQQVTLSCSPISGHRSVSWYQQTPGQGLQFLFEYFSETQRNKGNFPGRFSGRQFSNSRSEMNVSTLELGDSALYLCASSLGQGGNYGYTFGSGTRLTVV.

V usage is TRBV19 and J usage is TRBJ2-4; D may correspond to TRBD1 or TRBD2 (6 bases each). The CDR3 is 12 residues long. The V and J ends lost 10 bases and 7 bases respectively, with 14 bases between them. CDR1 and CDR2 from the germline V gene are LNHDA and SQIVND (reference sequence). The CDR3 sequence is CAISGEANIQYF. The CDR3 DNA follows: TGTGCCATCTCAGGGGAGGCGAACATTCAGTACTTC.

The gene calls are TRBV2 and TRBJ2-3; 10 bases align to TRBD2. V lost 7 bases, J lost 1 base, and 5 bases stayed unmatched. Germline values: CDR1 SNHLY, CDR2 FYNNEI. There are 15 residues in the CDR3. CDR3 protein: CASTELAGGTDTQYF. The CDR3 bases are TGTGCCAGCACAGAGCTAGCGGGGGGCACAGATACGCAGTATTTT.

The chain couples TRBV11-2 to TRBJ1-2, with D unresolved. Germline V CDR1 and CDR2: SGHAT, FQNNGV. Trimming cost V 1 base and J 6 bases, with 15 bases left between them. The CDR3 consists of 15 residues. Here the CDR3 DNA reads TGTGCCAGCAGCTTAGCCCGGTGGTTGGTGGATGGCTACACCTTC. Encoded protein: CASSLARWLVDGYTF.

This clonotype has a single count. The rearrangement uses TRBV7-6 and TRBJ1-1; 11 bases are a match to TRBD1. In germline, CDR1 is SGHVS, CDR2 FNYEAQ. The CDR3 has 13 residues. The junction had 2 bases not matched to a gene; V was cut back by 3 bases and J by 8 bases. CDR3: CASSFGQGAEAFF. For the CDR3, the DNA is TGTGCCAGCAGCTTCGGACAGGGGGCGGAAGCTTTCTTT.